One and the same sample provided the 2 T cell receptor beta chains below, sequenced in a study of cytomegalovirus exposure and HLA in healthy donors. Data came from immunoSEQ multiplex PCR; TCRdb stores just in-frame clones and leaves some out. Here the sample spans about 180,000 clones, around 85% being singletons. The sample was PBMCs. The source is a man in his late teens or twenties in good health and CMV-seropositive.

The CDR3 sequence is CAWSAGETQYF. In DNA form, the CDR3 reads TGTGCCTGGAGTGCGGGAGAGACCCAGTACTTC. This chain links TRBV30 with TRBJ2-5; no clear D gene. This CDR3 is built from 11 residues. V lost 1 base to trimming and J lost 4 bases, with 4 bases between them. CDR1 and CDR2 from the germline V gene are GTSNPN and SVGIG (reference sequence). Full variable domain (outside the CDR3, taken from reference TRBV30 and TRBJ2-5): SQTIHQWPATLVQPVGSPLSLECTVEGTSNPNLYWYRQAAGRGLQLLFYSVGIGQISSEVPQNLSASRPQDRQFILSSKKLLLSDSGFYLCAWSAGETQYFGPGTRLLVL.

The chain recombines TRBV30 with TRBJ1-2; the D is unclear. This CDR3 has 12 residues. Germline values: CDR1 GTSNPN, CDR2 SVGIG (reference sequence). Trimming removed 2 bases at V and 8 bases at J, with 12 bases between. Here the CDR3 DNA reads TGTGCCTGGAGTACGCAGGTTGCCGGCTACACCTTC. It codes for CAWSTQVAGYTF.